Shown below are 25 T cell receptor beta chains from a single sample sequenced in a study of CD8 T cells in Susac syndrome. Reverse transcription of 0.5 to 1 ug RNA was performed with random hexamers. Each CDR3 protein gets one entry after TCRdb re-called the immunoSEQ multiplex PCR reads with MiXCR. The repertoire includes roughly 120,000 distinct CDR3 sequences, 85% to 95% of them detected once, and 0.085% to 0.095% sits in the top ten. The sequenced material came from CD4+ T cells from PBMCs. These receptors all come from a human donor with multiple sclerosis.

The gene calls are TRBV6-2 or TRBV6-3 and TRBJ2-1, with 10 bases that match TRBD2. Germline trimming cut 0 bases from V and 4 bases from J; bases unmatched to any gene: 6. The CDR3 is 17 residues long. Germline V lookup: CDR1 MNHEY, CDR2 SVGEGT. The CDR3 nucleotides are TGTGCCAGCAGTTACTCGGTCCCTAGCGGGGGTTACAATGAGCAGTTCTTC. Amino acid sequence: CASSYSVPSGGYNEQFF.

This clonotype was seen once. The chain couples TRBV5-4 to TRBJ1-2; 7 bases fit TRBD1. The CDR3 loop spans 14 amino acids. Germline assignment: CDR1 SGHNT and CDR2 YYREEE (reference sequence). J gave up 5 bases and V 1 base, and 5 bases lay outside the gene matches. The CDR3: CASSLLGTAYGYTF. The CDR3 DNA follows: TGTGCCAGCAGCTTGTTAGGGACAGCATATGGCTACACCTTC.

The rearrangement uses TRBV30 and TRBJ2-7; possibly TRBD1 for D (6 bases). V gave up 4 bases and J gave up 3 bases, with 10 bases separating them. The CDR3 runs to 12 residues. The V gene's germline CDR1 is GTSNPN and CDR2 SVGIG (reference sequence). The DNA of the CDR3 is TGTGCCTGGACCAGGGGCGACTACGAGCAGTACTTC. Residues: CAWTRGDYEQYF.

This sequence joins TRBV9 and TRBJ1-4; 10 positions agree with TRBD1. V trimming: 3 bases; J trimming: 6 bases; junction bases outside the gene matches: 5. Germline lookup yields CDR1 SGDLS and CDR2 YYNGEE. The CDR3 runs 15 residues. CDR3 residues: CASSAGGQGYEKLFF. For the CDR3, the DNA is TGTGCCAGCAGCGCGGGGGGACAGGGGTATGAAAAACTGTTTTTT.

The count of this clonotype is one. V is TRBV5-1 and J is TRBJ2-2, with 7 bases matching TRBD1. V shed 8 bases and J 5 bases; nucleotides not matched to a gene: 6. Germline-derived CDR1 and CDR2 are SGHRS and YFSETQ. CDR3 size: 13 residues. The CDR3 reads CASRQGDTGELFF. In DNA form, the CDR3 reads TGCGCCAGTCGACAGGGTGATACCGGGGAGCTGTTTTTT.

J is TRBJ2-5 and V is TRBV6-5; 8 nucleotides match TRBD1. With V trimmed by 2 bases and J by 5 bases, 4 bases remained unmatched. The CDR3 has 14 residues. Per the germline V gene, CDR1 is MNHEY and CDR2 is SVGAGI. In DNA, the CDR3 is TGTGCCAGCAGTTACCGGACAGGGAAGGAGACCCAGTACTTC. Residues: CASSYRTGKETQYF.

V gene TRBV30 combines with J gene TRBJ2-1; D might be TRBD1 or TRBD2, each matching 6 bases. Germline CDR1 is GTSNPN and CDR2 is SVGIG (reference sequence). The V and J ends lost 8 bases and 2 bases respectively, with 13 bases between them. The CDR3 is 13 residues long. The CDR3, as DNA: TGTGCCGGATTTAGGGGGGCCTACAATGAGCAGTTCTTC. As protein: CAGFRGAYNEQFF.

The chain links TRBV5-1 to TRBJ2-3; TRBD1 matches at 10 bases. Losses at the gene ends were 7 bases for V and 2 bases for J; bases not matched to a gene: 7. The germline V gene encodes CDR1 SGHRS and CDR2 YFSETQ. This CDR3 is 15 amino acids long. The CDR3 loop reads CASGSGQGFTDTQYF. In nucleotides, the CDR3 is TGCGCCAGCGGTTCGGGACAGGGGTTCACAGATACGCAGTATTTT.

The chain joins TRBV2 to TRBJ2-1; D is ambiguous. The germline V gene encodes CDR1 SNHLY and CDR2 FYNNEI. CDR3 size: 13 residues. The V end was cut by 4 bases, the J end by 15 bases, with 19 bases between. The CDR3 DNA is TGTGCCAGCAGTGTAGACCATACCCAATGGTGGTTCTTC. It codes for CASSVDHTQWWFF.

The genes are TRBV24-1 and TRBJ2-7; D ambiguous. Germline-derived CDR1 and CDR2 are KGHDR and SFDVKD. Trimming took 9 bases from V and 0 from J, leaving 11 bases between them. The CDR3 is 13 amino acids. CDR3 bases: TGTGCCACCCAAGAAGGGTCCTCCTACGAGCAGTACTTC. It specifies CATQEGSSYEQYF.

The rearrangement uses TRBV19 and TRBJ1-3; D gene unclear. There are 16 residues in the CDR3. From germline, CDR1 is LNHDA and CDR2 SQIVND (reference sequence). V lost 2 bases and J 0 bases, leaving 11 bases between the germline ends. Here the CDR3 DNA reads TGTGCCAGTAGTATAACGCATAGCTTCTCTGGAAACACCATATATTTT. It translates to CASSITHSFSGNTIYF.

The chain joins TRBV9 to TRBJ1-6; D ambiguous. Trimming took 1 base from V and 14 from J, leaving 10 bases between them. This CDR3 has 12 residues. CDR1 and CDR2 (germline): SGDLS, YYNGEE. CDR3 sequence: CASSVPDSALHF. The CDR3 region has the DNA TGTGCCAGCAGCGTACCAGATTCGGCCCTCCACTTT.

The chain carries TRBV3-1 and TRBJ1-1; D is possibly TRBD1 (6 bases). Trimming left V 1 base short and J 6 bases short, with 12 bases between. The CDR3 length is 14 residues. Germline values: CDR1 LGHDT, CDR2 YNNKEL (reference sequence). CDR3 sequence: CASSQVSTGAEAFF. DNA for the CDR3: TGTGCCAGCAGCCAAGTATCGACAGGCGCTGAAGCTTTCTTT. The entire variable domain, with the rest obtained from reference TRBV3-1 and TRBJ1-1, is as follows: DTAVSQTPKYLVTQMGNDKSIKCEQNLGHDTMYWYKQDSKKFLKIMFSYNNKELIINETVPNRFSPKSPDKAHLNLHINSLELGDSAVYFCASSQVSTGAEAFFGQGTRLTVV.

The gene calls are TRBV28 and TRBJ1-2, with a tentative D call TRBD1 (5 bases). CDR1 is MDHEN and CDR2 is SYDVKM in the germline V gene. The ends were cut back, 3 bases at V and 4 bases at J, with 9 bases in the middle. This CDR3 contains 13 residues. CDR3 protein: CASSFTDSYGYTF. CDR3 nucleotide sequence: TGTGCCAGCAGTTTCACAGACAGCTATGGCTACACCTTC.

In DNA, the CDR3 is TGCGCCAGCAGCTTCCGGGACAGTAATGAAAAACTGTTTTTT. Protein product: CASSFRDSNEKLFF. V and J are TRBV5-1 and TRBJ1-4; TRBD1 matches at 7 bases. V shed 2 bases, J shed 4 bases, and the junction held 2 bases outside the gene matches. The length of the CDR3 is 14 residues. Germline CDR1 reads SGHRS; CDR2 reads YFSETQ.

The chain has TRBV5-4 and TRBJ2-3; 13 positions agree with TRBD2. Germline loops: CDR1 SGHNT, CDR2 YYREEE (reference sequence). The CDR3 totals 17 residues. J gave up 2 bases and V 5 bases, and 8 bases lay outside the gene matches. The CDR3 DNA reads TGTGCCAGCAGTTCCCGGACTAGCGGGGGTGCCACAGATACGCAGTATTTT. This encodes CASSSRTSGGATDTQYF.

The chain employs TRBV9 and TRBJ2-2; either TRBD1 or TRBD2 may fit D (5 bases each). V was pared by 0 bases and J by 6 bases, with 9 bases between. Germline V gene sequence: CDR1 SGDLS, CDR2 YYNGEE. The CDR3 has 14 residues. CDR3 nucleotides: TGTGCCAGCAGCGTAGTGAGGGACCCCGGGGAGCTGTTTTTT. This translates into CASSVVRDPGELFF.

The chain links TRBV6-2 or TRBV6-3 to TRBJ2-7; no clear D gene. V lost 7 bases, J lost 3 bases, and 10 bases lay in between. The germline V gene encodes CDR1 MNHEY and CDR2 SVGEGT. The CDR3 covers 12 residues. The CDR3 bases are TGTGCCAGCATGAAAGGCGGCTACGAGCAGTACTTC. Protein sequence: CASMKGGYEQYF.

The gene calls are TRBV12-3 or TRBV12-4 and TRBJ2-7; D perhaps matches TRBD1 (6 bases). V lost 9 bases and J lost 3, with 21 bases in between. This CDR3 spans 15 amino acids. The CDR3 region is CASNSPGQGYYEQYF. The CDR3 DNA sequence: TGTGCCAGTAACAGTCCGGGACAAGGGTACTACGAGCAGTACTTC.

The chain carries TRBV7-3 and TRBJ2-3; D not resolved. This CDR3 spans 13 amino acids. Germline CDR1 reads SGHTA; CDR2 reads FQGTGA. V was pared by 5 bases and J by 6 bases, with 12 bases between. CDR3: CASSLSRSDTQYF. The CDR3, as DNA: TGTGCCAGCAGCCTCTCCCGGTCTGATACGCAGTATTTT.

V usage is TRBV14 and J usage is TRBJ1-1; the D is unclear. Germline V gene sequence: CDR1 SGHDN, CDR2 FVKESK. Deletions cut 4 bases from V and 2 bases from J, with 11 bases between. This CDR3 contains 14 residues. The CDR3 coding sequence is TGTGCCAGCAGCCTTTTTGGAGTTAACACTGAAGCTTTCTTT. Protein product: CASSLFGVNTEAFF.

The chain combines TRBV7-9 with TRBJ2-7; D uncertain. The CDR3 consists of 15 residues. Germline CDR1 SEHNR, CDR2 FQNEAQ (reference sequence). V was pared by 2 bases and J by 2 bases, with 13 bases between. The CDR3 protein is CASSLPSNGAYEQYF. The CDR3 region has the DNA TGTGCCAGCAGCTTACCCAGTAACGGAGCCTACGAGCAGTACTTC.

This clonotype was seen once. The rearrangement uses TRBV27 and TRBJ1-1, with a tentative D call TRBD1 (5 bases). This CDR3 is 17 amino acids long. Trimming removed 6 bases at V and 0 bases at J, with 20 bases between. Germline V lookup: CDR1 MNHEY, CDR2 SMNVEV (reference sequence). CDR3: CASSPLGGKKVNTEAFF. In DNA, the CDR3 is TGTGCCAGCAGCCCCCTGGGGGGGAAAAAAGTGAACACTGAAGCTTTCTTT.

This chain's CDR3 is CASSLGAGFSYEQYF. CDR3 sequence (DNA): TGTGCCAGCAGCTTAGGGGCAGGGTTTTCCTACGAGCAGTACTTC. The rearrangement links TRBV7-2 to TRBJ2-7; maybe TRBD1 (5 bases). V lost 1 base, J lost 1 base, and 11 bases lay in between. The CDR3 is made up of 15 amino acids. Germline V lookup: CDR1 SGHTA, CDR2 FQGNSA.

The chain links TRBV7-6 to TRBJ1-1, with TRBD1 matching 8 bases. Per the germline V gene, CDR1 is SGHVS and CDR2 is FNYEAQ. This CDR3 is 18 amino acids long. Germline trimming cut 2 bases from V and 3 bases from J; bases unmatched to any gene: 14. The CDR3 spells CASSLRERGSRGHTEAFF. The DNA for the CDR3 is TGTGCCAGCAGCTTAAGGGAACGAGGGAGCAGGGGGCACACTGAAGCTTTCTTT.